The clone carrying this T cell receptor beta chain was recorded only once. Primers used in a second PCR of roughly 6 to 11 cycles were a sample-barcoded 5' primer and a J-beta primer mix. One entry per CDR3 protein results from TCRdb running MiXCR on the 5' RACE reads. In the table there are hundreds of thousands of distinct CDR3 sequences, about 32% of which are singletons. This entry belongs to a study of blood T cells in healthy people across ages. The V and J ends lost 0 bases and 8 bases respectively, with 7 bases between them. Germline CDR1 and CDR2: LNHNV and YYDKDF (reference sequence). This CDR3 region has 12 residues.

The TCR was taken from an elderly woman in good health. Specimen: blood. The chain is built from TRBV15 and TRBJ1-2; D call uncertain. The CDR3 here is CATSRDGKGYTF. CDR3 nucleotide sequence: TGTGCCACCAGCAGAGATGGGAAGGGCTACACCTTC.